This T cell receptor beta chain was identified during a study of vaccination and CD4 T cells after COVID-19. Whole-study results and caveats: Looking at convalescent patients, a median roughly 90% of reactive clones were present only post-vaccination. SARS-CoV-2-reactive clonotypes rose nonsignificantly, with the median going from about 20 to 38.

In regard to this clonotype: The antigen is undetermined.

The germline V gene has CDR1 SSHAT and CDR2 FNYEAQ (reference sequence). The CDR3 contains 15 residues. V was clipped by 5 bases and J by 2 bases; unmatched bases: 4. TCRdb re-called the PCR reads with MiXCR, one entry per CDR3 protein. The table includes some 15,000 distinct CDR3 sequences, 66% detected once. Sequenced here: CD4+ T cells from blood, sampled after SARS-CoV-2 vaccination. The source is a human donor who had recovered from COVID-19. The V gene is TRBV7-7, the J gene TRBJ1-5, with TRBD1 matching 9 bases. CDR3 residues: CASSVTGGRNQPQHF. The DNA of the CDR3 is TGTGCCAGCAGCGTAACAGGGGGCCGCAATCAGCCCCAGCATTTT.